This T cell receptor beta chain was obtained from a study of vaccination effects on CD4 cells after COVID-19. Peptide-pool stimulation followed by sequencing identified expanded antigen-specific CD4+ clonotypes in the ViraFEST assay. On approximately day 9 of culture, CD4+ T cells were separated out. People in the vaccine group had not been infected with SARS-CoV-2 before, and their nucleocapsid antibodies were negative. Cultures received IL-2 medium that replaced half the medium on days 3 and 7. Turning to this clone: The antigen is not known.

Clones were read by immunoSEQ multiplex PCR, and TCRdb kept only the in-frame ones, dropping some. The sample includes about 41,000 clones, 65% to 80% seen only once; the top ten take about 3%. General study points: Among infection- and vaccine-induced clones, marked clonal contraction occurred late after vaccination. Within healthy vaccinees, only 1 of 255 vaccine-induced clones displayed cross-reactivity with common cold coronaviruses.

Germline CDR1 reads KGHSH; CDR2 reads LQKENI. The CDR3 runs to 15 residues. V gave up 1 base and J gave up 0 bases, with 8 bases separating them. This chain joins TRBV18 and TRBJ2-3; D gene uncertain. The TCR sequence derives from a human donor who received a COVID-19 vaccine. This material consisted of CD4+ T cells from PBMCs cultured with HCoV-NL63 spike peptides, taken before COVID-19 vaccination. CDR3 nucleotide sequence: TGTGCCAGCTCACCACGCAGAGAGAGCACAGATACGCAGTATTTT. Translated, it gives CASSPRRESTDTQYF.